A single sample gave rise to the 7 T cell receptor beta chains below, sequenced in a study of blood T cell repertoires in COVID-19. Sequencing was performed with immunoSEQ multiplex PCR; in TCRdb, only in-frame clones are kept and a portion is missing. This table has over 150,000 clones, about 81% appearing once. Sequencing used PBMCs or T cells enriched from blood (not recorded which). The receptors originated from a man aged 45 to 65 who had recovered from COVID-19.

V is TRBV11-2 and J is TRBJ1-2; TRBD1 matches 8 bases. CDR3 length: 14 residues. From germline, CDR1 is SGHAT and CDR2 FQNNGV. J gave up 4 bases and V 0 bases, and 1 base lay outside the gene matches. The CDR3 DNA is TGTGCCAGCAGCTTAGATGACAGGGGCTATGGCTACACCTTC. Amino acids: CASSLDDRGYGYTF.

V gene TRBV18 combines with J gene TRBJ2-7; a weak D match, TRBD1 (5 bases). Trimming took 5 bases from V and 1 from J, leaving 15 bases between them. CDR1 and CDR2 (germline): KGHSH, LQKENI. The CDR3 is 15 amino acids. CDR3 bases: TGTGCCAGCTCAGAAACCCCCCAGGGTTCCTACGAGCAGTACTTC. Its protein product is CASSETPQGSYEQYF.

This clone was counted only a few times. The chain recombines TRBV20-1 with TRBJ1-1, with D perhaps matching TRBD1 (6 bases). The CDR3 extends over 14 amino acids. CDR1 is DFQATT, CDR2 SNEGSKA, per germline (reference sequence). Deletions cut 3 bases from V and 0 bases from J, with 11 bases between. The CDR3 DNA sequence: TGCAGTGCTAGTACGGGACATATGAACACTGAAGCTTTCTTT. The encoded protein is CSASTGHMNTEAFF.

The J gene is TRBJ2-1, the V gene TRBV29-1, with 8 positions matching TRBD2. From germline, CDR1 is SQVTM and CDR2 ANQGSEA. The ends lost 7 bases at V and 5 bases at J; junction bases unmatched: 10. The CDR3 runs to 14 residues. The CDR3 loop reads CSAPTGTRDNEQFF. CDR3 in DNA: TGCAGCGCCCCGACCGGGACTAGAGACAATGAGCAGTTCTTC.

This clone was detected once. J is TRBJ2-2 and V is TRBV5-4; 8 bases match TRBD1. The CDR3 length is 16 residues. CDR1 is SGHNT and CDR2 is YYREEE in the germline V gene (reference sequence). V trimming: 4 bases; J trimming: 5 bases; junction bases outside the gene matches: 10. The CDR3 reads CASSKRQGIGTGELFF. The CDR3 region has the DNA TGTGCCAGCAGCAAACGACAGGGGATTGGGACCGGGGAGCTGTTTTTT.

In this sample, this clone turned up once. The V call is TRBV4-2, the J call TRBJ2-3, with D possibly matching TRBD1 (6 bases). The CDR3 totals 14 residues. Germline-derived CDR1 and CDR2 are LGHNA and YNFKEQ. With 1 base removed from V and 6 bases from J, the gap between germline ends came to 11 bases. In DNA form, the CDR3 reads TGTGCCAGCAGCCAAGGCAGGGGATTTGATACGCAGTATTTT. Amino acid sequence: CASSQGRGFDTQYF.

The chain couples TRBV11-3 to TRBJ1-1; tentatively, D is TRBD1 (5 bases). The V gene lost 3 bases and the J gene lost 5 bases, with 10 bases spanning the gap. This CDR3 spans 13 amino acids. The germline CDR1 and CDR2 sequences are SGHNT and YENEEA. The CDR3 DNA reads TGTGCCAGCAGCTTTGTGGAGGGGACTGAAGCTTTCTTT. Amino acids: CASSFVEGTEAFF.